A few counts support the clone carrying this TCR beta chain. The record originates from a study of blood T cells in healthy people across ages. For the second PCR, which ran for roughly 6 to 11 cycles, a sample-barcoded 5' primer and a J-beta primer mix were used. TCRdb redid the calling of the 5' RACE reads with MiXCR, one entry per CDR3 protein. The sample yields more than 1.4 million distinct CDR3 sequences, 35% to 45% seen once. Germline assignment: CDR1 MNHNY and CDR2 SVGAGI (reference sequence). The CDR3 has 16 residues. V was cut by 0 bases and J by 5 bases, with 17 bases left in between. The rearrangement joins TRBV6-6 to TRBJ2-7, with D unclear. The sample consisted of blood. This TCR came from a woman aged 18-29 years in good health. Written as DNA, the CDR3 is TGTGCCAGCAGTTACTCGTCAACGGATCTAGGGAACGAGCAGTACTTC. It specifies CASSYSSTDLGNEQYF.